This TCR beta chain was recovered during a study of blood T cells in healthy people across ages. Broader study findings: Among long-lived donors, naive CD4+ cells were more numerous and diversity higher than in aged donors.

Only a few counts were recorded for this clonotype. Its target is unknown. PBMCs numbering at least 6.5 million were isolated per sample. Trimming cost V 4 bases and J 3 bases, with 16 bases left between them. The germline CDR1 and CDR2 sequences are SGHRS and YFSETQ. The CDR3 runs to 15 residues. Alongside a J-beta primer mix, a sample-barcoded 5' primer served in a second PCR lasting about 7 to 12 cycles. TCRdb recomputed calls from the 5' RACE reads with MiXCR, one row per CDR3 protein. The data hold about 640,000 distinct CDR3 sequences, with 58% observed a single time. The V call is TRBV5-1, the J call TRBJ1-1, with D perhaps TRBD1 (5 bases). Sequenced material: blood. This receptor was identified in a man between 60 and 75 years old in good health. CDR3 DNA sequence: TGCGCCAGCAGCGGAGCGGCAGGGCGATACACTGAAGCTTTCTTT. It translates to CASSGAAGRYTEAFF.